This T cell receptor beta chain appears in the sequencing data of a study of blood T cell repertoires in COVID-19. Study overall: The analysed material was cDNA or gDNA that came from T cells, B-cell-depleted T cells, or PBMCs.

The assay was immunoSEQ multiplex PCR, and TCRdb's table has in-frame clones only and misses some. The sample includes 150,000 to 200,000 clones, over 75% of them seen just once. This TCR came from an elderly woman with acute or convalescent COVID-19. The material sequenced was peripheral blood.

The CDR3 reads CASSLGGTDTQYF. CDR3 nucleotides: TGTGCCAGCAGCTTAGGAGGCACAGATACGCAGTATTTT. The rearrangement joins TRBV7-6 to TRBJ2-3; no reliable D call. V lost 1 base to trimming and J lost 1 base, with 3 bases between them. The CDR3 consists of 13 residues. Germline V gives CDR1 SGHVS, CDR2 FNYEAQ.